Below, one T cell receptor (beta chain) is given with its context. What it binds is not known. Measured with immunoSEQ multiplex PCR; TCRdb has only the in-frame clones, and not every one. The table shows around 56,000 clones, with over 65% occurring only once. The CDR3 totals 13 residues. CDR1 is SGHVS, CDR2 FNYEAQ, per germline. V lost 3 bases to trimming and J lost 4 bases; unmatched junction nucleotides: 0. This entry belongs to a study of OX40 agonist ivuxolimab in advanced cancers. Overall study results and limits: Expanded clones were, on average, more numerous in CD8+ T cells than in CD4+.

The V gene is TRBV7-6, the J gene TRBJ1-1; 9 nucleotides line up with TRBD1. Sequencing used CD4+ or CD8+ T cells sorted from blood, obtained in a trial of the OX40 agonist ivuxolimab. The receptor's source is an adult with an advanced solid tumor such as melanoma, head and neck, liver or kidney cancer. The CDR3 is CASSLGQGTEAFF. CDR3 coding DNA: TGTGCCAGCAGCTTGGGACAGGGCACTGAAGCTTTCTTT.